The clone carrying this TCR beta chain showed up just a few times. Germline-derived CDR1 and CDR2 are LNHDA and SQIVND (reference sequence). V was cut by 7 bases and J by 8 bases, with 17 bases left in between. There are 13 residues in the CDR3. This entry comes from a study of blood T cell repertoires in COVID-19. Study in general: COVID-19 samples, acute and convalescent, were from the United States, Italy and Spain.

Assay used: immunoSEQ multiplex PCR; TCRdb lists only in-frame clones, some missing. The table records roughly 340,000 clones, over 75% of them present only once. Specimen: PBMCs or T cells enriched from blood (not recorded which). The origin of this receptor is a man aged 35-49 years in a cohort exposed to, infected with or recovered from COVID-19 (not recorded which). J is TRBJ1-1 and V is TRBV19; no clear D gene. The CDR3 DNA reads as TGTGCCAGTATGAGAGGGTTCGCAGGAGAAGCTTTCTTT. It encodes CASMRGFAGEAFF.